This entry lists 18 T cell receptor beta chains sequenced from one sample in a study of regulatory T cells in long-lasting Graves disease. The time point: persistent/refractory GD, antithyroid drugs over 5 years with positive TRAb. RNA extracted from PBMCs served as the sequencing template. The authors built TCR beta libraries using iRepertoire HTBI primers and Arm-PCR of CDR3 regions. TCRdb passed the multiplex PCR reads through MiXCR, listing each CDR3 protein once. The top ten hold 7.1% of the sample, which has some 430,000 distinct CDR3 sequences, roughly 21% seen once. The sample in question was peripheral blood mononuclear cells (PBMCs), obtained when the disease was refractory, from a patient treated with antithyroid drugs. All receptors come from a female donor with Graves disease.

The J gene is TRBJ2-5, the V gene TRBV7-9; D is uncertain. CDR1 and CDR2 from the germline V gene are SEHNR and FQNEAQ (reference sequence). Between the trimmed V and J ends, which lost 5 bases and 4 bases, there was a span of 17 bases. The CDR3 is made up of 15 amino acids. CDR3 amino acids: CASSNRAPPPETQYF. The CDR3 DNA follows: TGTGCCAGCAGCAATAGGGCACCCCCACCAGAGACCCAGTACTTC.

This clonotype occurred many times. The rearrangement joins TRBV12-3 or TRBV12-4 to TRBJ2-4; possibly TRBD1 for D (6 bases). The CDR3 spans 13 residues. V lost 5 bases to trimming and J lost 6 bases, with 11 bases between them. In DNA, the CDR3 is TGTGCCAGCAGTCCGGACAGTCGAAACATTCAGTACTTC. It encodes CASSPDSRNIQYF.

V is TRBV9 and J is TRBJ2-5, with a weak D call TRBD2 (6 bases). The length of the CDR3 is 13 residues. Per the germline V gene, CDR1 is SGDLS and CDR2 is YYNGEE. The V end was cut by 6 bases, the J end by 5 bases, with 14 bases between. The chain's CDR3 is CASNGGDSETQYF. The CDR3 nucleotides read TGTGCCAGCAATGGCGGGGATTCGGAGACCCAGTACTTC.

Here the CDR3 reads CASNLSDPVVIGGPKETQYF. CDR3 bases: TGTGCCAGCAACCTCTCCGACCCAGTGGTTATAGGGGGGCCCAAAGAGACCCAGTACTTC. This chain joins TRBV14 and TRBJ2-5; D may match TRBD1 or TRBD2 (6 bases each). Germline loops: CDR1 SGHDN, CDR2 FVKESK. Trimming removed 7 bases at V and 3 bases at J, with 33 bases between. The CDR3 has 20 residues. Full variable domain (rest looked up from reference TRBV14 and TRBJ2-5): EAGVTQFPSHSVIEKGQTVTLRCDPISGHDNLYWYRRVMGKEIKFLLHFVKESKQDESGMPNNRFLAERTGGTYSTLKVQPAELEDSGVYFCASNLSDPVVIGGPKETQYFGPGTRLLVL.

The chain has TRBV7-2 and TRBJ1-2; D ambiguous. CDR1 and CDR2 (germline): SGHTA, FQGNSA. The CDR3 loop spans 15 amino acids. V was trimmed by 5 bases and J by 5 bases, leaving 18 bases between them. The CDR3: CASSLGPVNLYGYTF. CDR3 bases: TGTGCCAGCAGCCTCGGACCGGTCAACCTTTATGGCTACACCTTC.

This chain connects TRBV5-4 to TRBJ2-3; D is undetermined. Germline assignment: CDR1 SGHNT and CDR2 YYREEE (reference sequence). CDR3 size: 13 residues. The V gene lost 6 bases and the J gene lost 2 bases, with 10 bases spanning the gap. CDR3 in amino acids: CASTPTNTDTQYF. CDR3 nucleotide sequence: TGTGCCAGCACCCCTACCAACACAGATACGCAGTATTTT.

This clonotype was seen ten or more times. V gene TRBV19 combines with J gene TRBJ1-1; 8 bases fit TRBD1. V lost 4 bases and J lost 1; bases outside the gene matches: 5. The CDR3 length is 15 residues. Germline V gene data show CDR1 as LNHDA and CDR2 as SQIVND (reference sequence). The CDR3 DNA is TGTGCCAGTAGTACCTCCGACAGGGGGAACACTGAAGCTTTCTTT. Translated: CASSTSDRGNTEAFF.

V is TRBV11-3 and J is TRBJ2-7; D remains ambiguous. CDR1 and CDR2 from the germline V gene are SGHNT and YENEEA. The CDR3 sequence is 12 residues long. V was trimmed by 5 bases and J by 2 bases, leaving 7 bases between them. The CDR3 spells CASSRPTYEQYF. The CDR3 DNA reads TGTGCCAGCAGCAGGCCGACCTACGAGCAGTACTTC. The full variable domain, its missing parts supplied by reference TRBV11-3 and TRBJ2-7, is EAGVVQSPRYKIIEKKQPVAFWCNPISGHNTLYWYLQNLGQGPELLIRYENEEAVDDSQLPKDRFSAERLKGVDSTLKIQPAELGDSAVYLCASSRPTYEQYFGPGTRLTVT.

This clonotype has a count of ten or more. The genes are TRBV6-1 and TRBJ1-5, with 7 positions matching TRBD1. The trim removed 7 bases at V and 7 bases at J, leaving 7 bases unmatched. Germline CDR1 reads MNHNS; CDR2 reads SASEGT. The CDR3 is made up of 13 amino acids. The CDR3 DNA reads as TGTGCCAGCAATAGGGGGCTAGGGCAGCCCCAGCATTTT. Amino acid sequence: CASNRGLGQPQHF.

The chain employs TRBV7-3 and TRBJ2-2; the D gene is possibly TRBD2 (6 bases). Germline V gives CDR1 SGHTA, CDR2 FQGTGA. The V gene lost 5 bases and the J gene lost 4 bases, with 17 bases spanning the gap. The CDR3 has 16 residues. The CDR3 region has the DNA TGTGCCAGCAGCCGCGCTCCCGGGGGTGGCACCGGGGAGCTGTTTTTT. It codes for CASSRAPGGGTGELFF.

This clonotype was picked up many times. The chain employs TRBV24-1 and TRBJ2-2; D not resolved. Trimming left V 4 bases short and J 2 bases short, with 13 bases between. This CDR3 is built from 16 residues. Looked up from germline, CDR1 is KGHDR and CDR2 is SFDVKD. The CDR3 coding sequence is TGTGCCACCAGTGACCCGACCGACGGTAACACCGGGGAGCTGTTTTTT. Its protein product is CATSDPTDGNTGELFF.

The chain joins TRBV6-5 to TRBJ2-5; D is perhaps TRBD2 (7 bases). The length of the CDR3 is 15 residues. Per germline, CDR1 MNHEY and CDR2 SVGAGI. Trimming cost V 2 bases and J 5 bases, with 15 bases left between them. The chain's CDR3 is CASSYERGGRETQYF. The CDR3 DNA sequence: TGTGCCAGCAGTTACGAACGCGGGGGCCGGGAGACCCAGTACTTC.

This chain uses TRBV29-1 with TRBJ2-2, with unresolved D. Trimming took off 5 bases at V and 1 base at J, with 5 bases between the two ends. Germline V gives CDR1 SQVTM, CDR2 ANQGSEA. The CDR3 is 12 residues long. CDR3 region: CSVRQNTGELFF. The DNA of the CDR3 is TGCAGCGTTCGACAGAACACCGGGGAGCTGTTTTTT.

The chain couples TRBV19 to TRBJ1-5; D may be TRBD1 (6 bases). The CDR3 totals 14 residues. With 10 bases removed from V and 0 bases from J, the gap between germline ends came to 13 bases. Per germline, CDR1 LNHDA and CDR2 SQIVND (reference sequence). The CDR3 DNA reads as TGTGCCACCGGGACACCCTATAGCAATCAGCCCCAGCATTTT. It yields the protein CATGTPYSNQPQHF.

The chain employs TRBV6-2 or TRBV6-3 and TRBJ2-7; D ambiguous. Germline assignment: CDR1 MNHEY and CDR2 SVGEGT. V lost 9 bases and J lost 5, with 20 bases in between. The CDR3 has 14 residues. The CDR3 loop is CASRWGSARDEQYF. The CDR3, as DNA: TGTGCCAGTAGATGGGGAAGTGCGCGAGACGAGCAGTACTTC.

This clonotype came up a few times. V gene TRBV10-3 combines with J gene TRBJ1-1, with 9 bases that match TRBD1. Germline V gene lookup returns CDR1 ENHRY and CDR2 SYGVKD. V was pared by 3 bases and J by 7 bases, with 6 bases of the junction left unmatched. There are 14 residues in the CDR3. The CDR3: CAISDRDRAGEAFF. The CDR3 nucleotides read TGTGCCATCAGTGACCGGGACAGGGCGGGTGAAGCTTTCTTT.

The table lists this clonotype with a few counts. CDR3 DNA sequence: TGTGCCAGCAGCGTATATCAGGGACCGAACACTGAAGCTTTCTTT. Its protein is CASSVYQGPNTEAFF. This rearrangement joins TRBV9 to TRBJ1-1; D is possibly TRBD1 (5 bases). V was shortened by 1 base and J by 1 base, with 11 bases between the two germline ends. The germline V gene encodes CDR1 SGDLS and CDR2 YYNGEE. This CDR3 has 15 residues.

This clonotype appeared a few times. Germline and junction disagree at one end, which may indicate a read error. The chain carries TRBV28 and TRBJ1-4; D may be TRBD1 (6 bases). CDR3 length: 14 residues. CDR1 is MDHEN, CDR2 SYDVKM, per germline. In DNA, the CDR3 is TGTGCCAGCAGTTCAGGGGCCCGGCCAAGGTTAATGTCTTTT. Its protein product is CASSSGARPRLMSF.